This is a list of T cell receptor beta chains from one sample in a study of radiotherapy plus CTLA-4 blockade in lung cancer. Some clones are missing from TCRdb's copy, which holds only in-frame ones; the method was immunoSEQ multiplex PCR. The table records some 64,000 clones, around 69% of them present only once. The starting material was peripheral blood, obtained from a patient treated with radiotherapy plus ipilimumab. These receptors all come from a human donor with non-small cell lung cancer whose response to radiotherapy plus ipilimumab could not be evaluated. Some clones in this sample may be carry-over from other donors' samples. The CDR3 runs from the conserved cysteine through the conserved F or W. A D gene is named only where the DNA matches it firmly. Some rows mark clone size as missing; the rest say once, few, many or name a class of expanded clone.

cdr3_length	d_call	v_call	clone_size	j_call	cdr3_nt	cdr3_aa
14	TRBD1	TRBV5-1	NA	TRBJ2-7	TGCGCCAGCAGCCGTTACAGGGGAAACTACGAGCAGTACTTC	CASSRYRGNYEQYF
14	TRBD1	TRBV6-5	NA	TRBJ1-1	TGTGCCAGCAATCGGGTACAGGGGCGAACTGAAGCTTTCTTT	CASNRVQGRTEAFF
13	NA	TRBV7-9	NA	TRBJ2-3	TGTGCCAGCGGATTCCCAGGGTCAGATACGCAGTATTTT	CASGFPGSDTQYF
12	NA	TRBV9	NA	TRBJ1-3	TGTGCCAGCAGCGTGGTCCAGAACACCATATATTTT	CASSVVQNTIYF
13	TRBD2	TRBV5-5	NA	TRBJ2-3	TGTGCCAGCAGCACCGGATTGGGACTAGCCTCACTTTTT	CASSTGLGLASLF
16	NA	TRBV5-6	few	TRBJ2-1	TGTGCCAGCAGCTCGCTGGTCCTCAGTCTCTACAATGAGCAGTTCTTC	CASSSLVLSLYNEQFF
18	TRBD2	TRBV5-1	NA	TRBJ2-6	TGCGCCAGCAGCGGTAGCGGGGGGGGGAGCTCTGGGGCCAACGTCCTGACTTTC	CASSGSGGGSSGANVLTF
13	TRBD1	TRBV6-5	NA	TRBJ1-4	TGTGCCAGCGGTAGGACAGGGCGTGAAAAACTGTTTTTT	CASGRTGREKLFF
17	TRBD1	TRBV4-2	NA	TRBJ1-5	TGTGCCAGCAGCCAAACCGGGACAGGGGTCGGCAATCAGCCCCAGCATTTT	CASSQTGTGVGNQPQHF
15	TRBD1	TRBV6-6	once	TRBJ2-3	TGTGCCAGCAGGGAGGGGACAGGACGCACAGATACGCAGTATTTT	CASREGTGRTDTQYF
13	TRBD1	TRBV7-9	NA	TRBJ1-2	TGTGCCAGCAGCAGCGACAGGGCGGGAGGCTACACCTTC	CASSSDRAGGYTF
15	NA	TRBV5-4	NA	TRBJ2-3	TGTGCCAGCAGCCCTTCCCGCCCCTCAGCAGATACGCAGTATTTT	CASSPSRPSADTQYF
17	TRBD1	TRBV5-1	NA	TRBJ1-2	TGCGCCAGCAGCCTGATCGGGACAGGGTCCACTAACTATGGCTACACCTTC	CASSLIGTGSTNYGYTF
13	TRBD1	TRBV19	NA	TRBJ1-1	TGTGCCAGTAGTACGACAGGGGGCACTGAAGCTTTCTTT	CASSTTGGTEAFF
14	NA	TRBV5-5	NA	TRBJ1-2	TGTGCCAGCAGCTCCACCGGACAGTACTATGGCTACACCTTC	CASSSTGQYYGYTF